This T cell receptor beta chain emerged from a study of CD8 T cells in ankylosing spondylitis. Each CDR3 protein gets one entry after TCRdb re-called the 5' RACE reads with MiXCR. In the table there are a few hundred thousand distinct CDR3 sequences, approximately 20% of which are singletons. V was cut by 0 bases and J by 6 bases, with 7 bases left in between. The CDR3 runs 13 residues. Germline assignment: CDR1 SGHDT and CDR2 YYEEEE. The gene calls are TRBV5-6 and TRBJ2-1; D is possibly TRBD2 (6 bases). The source of this sequence is a male donor with ankylosing spondylitis or in good health (not recorded which). Sequencing was carried out using blood, either unsorted or a sorted T cell fraction (not recorded which). The CDR3 coding sequence is TGTGCCAGCAGCTTGGCGGGACTCAATGAGCAGTTCTTC. It yields the protein CASSLAGLNEQFF. Full variable domain (rest looked up from reference TRBV5-6 and TRBJ2-1): DAGVTQSPTHLIKTRGQQVTLRCSPKSGHDTVSWYQQALGQGPQFIFQYYEEEERQRGNFPDRFSGHQFPNYSSELNVNALLLGDSALYLCASSLAGLNEQFFGPGTRLTVL.